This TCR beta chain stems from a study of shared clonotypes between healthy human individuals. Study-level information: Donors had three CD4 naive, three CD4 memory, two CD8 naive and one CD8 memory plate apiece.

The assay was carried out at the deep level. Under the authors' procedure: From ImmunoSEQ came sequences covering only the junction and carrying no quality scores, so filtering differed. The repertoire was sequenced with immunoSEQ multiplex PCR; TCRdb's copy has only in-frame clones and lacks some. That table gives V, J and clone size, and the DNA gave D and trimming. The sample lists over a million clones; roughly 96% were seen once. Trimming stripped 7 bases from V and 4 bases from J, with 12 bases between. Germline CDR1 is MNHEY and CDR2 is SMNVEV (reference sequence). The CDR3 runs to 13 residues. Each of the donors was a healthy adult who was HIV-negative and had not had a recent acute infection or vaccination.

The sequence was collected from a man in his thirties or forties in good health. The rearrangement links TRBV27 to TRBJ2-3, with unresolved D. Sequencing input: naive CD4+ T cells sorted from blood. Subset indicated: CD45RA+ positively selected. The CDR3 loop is CASTSSPPDTQYF. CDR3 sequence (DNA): TGTGCCAGCACCTCTTCCCCCCCAGATACGCAGTATTTT.